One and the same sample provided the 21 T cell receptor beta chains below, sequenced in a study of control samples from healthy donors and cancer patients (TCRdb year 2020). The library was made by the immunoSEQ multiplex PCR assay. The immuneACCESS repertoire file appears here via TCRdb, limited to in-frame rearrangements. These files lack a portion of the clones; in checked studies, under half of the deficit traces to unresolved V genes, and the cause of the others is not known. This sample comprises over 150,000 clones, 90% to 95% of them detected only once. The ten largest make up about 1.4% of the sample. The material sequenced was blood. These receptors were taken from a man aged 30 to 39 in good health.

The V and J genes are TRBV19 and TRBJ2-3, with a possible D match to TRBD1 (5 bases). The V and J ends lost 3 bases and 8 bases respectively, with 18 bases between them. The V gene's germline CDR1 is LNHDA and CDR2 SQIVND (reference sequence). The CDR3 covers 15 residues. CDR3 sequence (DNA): TGTGCCAGTAGTATTTTCCAGCGCAGGGTCGTTACGCAGTATTTT. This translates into CASSIFQRRVVTQYF.

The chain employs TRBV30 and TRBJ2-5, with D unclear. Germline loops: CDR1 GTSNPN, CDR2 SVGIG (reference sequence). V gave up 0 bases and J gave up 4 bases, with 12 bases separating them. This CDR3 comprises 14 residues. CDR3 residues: CAWSVGGNGETQYF. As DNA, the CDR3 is TGTGCCTGGAGTGTCGGTGGTAATGGAGAGACCCAGTACTTC.

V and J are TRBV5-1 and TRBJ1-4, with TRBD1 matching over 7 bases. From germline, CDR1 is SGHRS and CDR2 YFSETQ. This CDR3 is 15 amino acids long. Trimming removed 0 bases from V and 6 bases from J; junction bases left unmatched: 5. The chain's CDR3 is CASSLEGDSYEKLFF. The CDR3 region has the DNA TGCGCCAGCAGCTTGGAAGGGGACAGTTATGAAAAACTGTTTTTT. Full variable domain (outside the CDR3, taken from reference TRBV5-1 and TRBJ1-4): KAGVTQTPRYLIKTRGQQVTLSCSPISGHRSVSWYQQTPGQGLQFLFEYFSETQRNKGNFPGRFSGRQFSNSRSEMNVSTLELGDSALYLCASSLEGDSYEKLFFGSGTQLSVL.

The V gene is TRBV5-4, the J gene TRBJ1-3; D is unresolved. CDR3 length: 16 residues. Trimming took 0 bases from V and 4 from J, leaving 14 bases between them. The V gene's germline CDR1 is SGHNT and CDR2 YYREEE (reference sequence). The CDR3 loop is CASSLGTSLGGNTIYF. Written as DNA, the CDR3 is TGTGCCAGCAGCTTGGGGACCAGTTTGGGCGGAAACACCATATATTTT.

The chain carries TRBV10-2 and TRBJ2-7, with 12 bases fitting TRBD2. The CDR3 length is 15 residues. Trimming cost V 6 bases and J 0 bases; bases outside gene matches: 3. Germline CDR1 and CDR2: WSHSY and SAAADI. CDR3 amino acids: CASRATSGSSYEQYF. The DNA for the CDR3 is TGCGCCAGCAGGGCGACTAGCGGGAGCTCCTACGAGCAGTACTTC.

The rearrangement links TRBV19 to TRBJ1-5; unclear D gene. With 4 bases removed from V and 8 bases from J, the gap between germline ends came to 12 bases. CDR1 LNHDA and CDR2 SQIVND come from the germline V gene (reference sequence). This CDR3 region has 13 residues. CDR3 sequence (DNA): TGTGCCAGTAGTAAAAACACTATGGAGCCCCAGCATTTT. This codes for CASSKNTMEPQHF.

CDR3 coding DNA: TGCGCCAGCAGCCAGGGCGGGGCCTGGGGCTACACCTTC. Amino acid sequence: CASSQGGAWGYTF. The gene calls are TRBV5-1 and TRBJ1-2; D possibly corresponds to TRBD1 (5 bases). CDR1 is SGHRS, CDR2 YFSETQ, per germline. The germline V and J ends were trimmed by 4 bases and 8 bases, with 15 bases remaining between them. This CDR3 region has 13 residues.

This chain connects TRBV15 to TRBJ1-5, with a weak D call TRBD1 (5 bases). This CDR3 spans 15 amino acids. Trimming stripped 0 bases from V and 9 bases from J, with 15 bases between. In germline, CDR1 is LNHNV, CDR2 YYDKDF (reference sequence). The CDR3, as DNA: TGTGCCACCAGCAGAGATGGAACCCAGAGGGGGCCCCAGCATTTT. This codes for CATSRDGTQRGPQHF. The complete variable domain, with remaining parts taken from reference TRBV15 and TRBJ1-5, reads DAMVIQNPRYQVTQFGKPVTLSCSQTLNHNVMYWYQQKSSQAPKLLFHYYDKDFNNEADTPDNFQSRRPNTSFCFLDIRSPGLGDTAMYLCATSRDGTQRGPQHFGDGTRLSIL.

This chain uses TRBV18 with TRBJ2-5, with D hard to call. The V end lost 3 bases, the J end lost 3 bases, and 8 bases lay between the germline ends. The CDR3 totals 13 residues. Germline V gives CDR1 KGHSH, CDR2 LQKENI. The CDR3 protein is CASSPEWKETQYF. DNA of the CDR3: TGTGCCAGCTCACCCGAGTGGAAAGAGACCCAGTACTTC.

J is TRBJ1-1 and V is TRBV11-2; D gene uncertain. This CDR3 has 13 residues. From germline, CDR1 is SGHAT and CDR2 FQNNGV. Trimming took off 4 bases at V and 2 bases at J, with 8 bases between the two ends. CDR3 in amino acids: CASSSGLNTEAFF. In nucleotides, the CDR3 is TGTGCCAGCAGCTCCGGACTTAACACTGAAGCTTTCTTT. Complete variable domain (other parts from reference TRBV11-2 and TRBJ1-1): EAGVAQSPRYKIIEKRQSVAFWCNPISGHATLYWYQQILGQGPKLLIQFQNNGVVDDSQLPKDRFSAERLKGVDSTLKIQPAKLEDSAVYLCASSSGLNTEAFFGQGTRLTVV.

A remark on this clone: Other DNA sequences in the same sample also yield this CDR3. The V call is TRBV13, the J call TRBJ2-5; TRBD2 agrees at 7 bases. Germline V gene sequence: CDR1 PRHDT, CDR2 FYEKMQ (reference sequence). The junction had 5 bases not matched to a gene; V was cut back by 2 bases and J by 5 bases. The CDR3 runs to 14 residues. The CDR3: CASSLTWGGETQYF. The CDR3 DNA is TGTGCCAGCAGCTTAACATGGGGGGGTGAGACCCAGTACTTC.

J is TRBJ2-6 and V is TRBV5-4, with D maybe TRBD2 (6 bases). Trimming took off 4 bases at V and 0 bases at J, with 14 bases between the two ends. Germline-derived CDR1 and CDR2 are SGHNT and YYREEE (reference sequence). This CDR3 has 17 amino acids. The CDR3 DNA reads TGTGCCAGCAGCAGGGACTTTTCGAGCTCTGGGGCCAACGTCCTGACTTTC. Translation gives CASSRDFSSSGANVLTF.

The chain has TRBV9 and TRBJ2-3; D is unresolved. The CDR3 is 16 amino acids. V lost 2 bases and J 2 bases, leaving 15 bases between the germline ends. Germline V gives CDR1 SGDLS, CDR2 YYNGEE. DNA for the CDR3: TGTGCCAGCAGCGTTTCTTGGTCTACCCTCACAGATACGCAGTATTTT. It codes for CASSVSWSTLTDTQYF.

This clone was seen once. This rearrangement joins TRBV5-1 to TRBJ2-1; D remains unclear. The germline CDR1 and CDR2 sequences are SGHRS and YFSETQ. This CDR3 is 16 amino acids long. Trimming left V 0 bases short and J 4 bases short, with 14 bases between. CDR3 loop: CASSLDGRLEYNEQFF. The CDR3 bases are TGCGCCAGCAGCTTGGACGGGCGGCTCGAATACAATGAGCAGTTCTTC.

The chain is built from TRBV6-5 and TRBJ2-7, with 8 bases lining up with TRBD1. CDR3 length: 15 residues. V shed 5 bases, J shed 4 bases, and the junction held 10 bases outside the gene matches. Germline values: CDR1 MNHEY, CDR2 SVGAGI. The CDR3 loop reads CASSPIGTGQYEQYF. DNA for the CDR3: TGTGCCAGCAGTCCGATCGGGACAGGTCAGTACGAGCAGTACTTC.

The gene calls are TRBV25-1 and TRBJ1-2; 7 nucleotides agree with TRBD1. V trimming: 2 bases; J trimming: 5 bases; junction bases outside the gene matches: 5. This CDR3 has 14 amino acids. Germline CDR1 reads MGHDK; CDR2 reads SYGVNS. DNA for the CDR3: TGTGCCAGCAGTGAACGGGCAGGGGGATATGGCTACACCTTC. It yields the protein CASSERAGGYGYTF.

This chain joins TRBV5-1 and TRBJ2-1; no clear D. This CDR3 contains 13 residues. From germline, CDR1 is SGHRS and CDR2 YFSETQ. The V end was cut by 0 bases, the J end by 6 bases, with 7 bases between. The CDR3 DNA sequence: TGCGCCAGCAGCTTGGAGGGCCCCAATGAGCAGTTCTTC. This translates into CASSLEGPNEQFF.

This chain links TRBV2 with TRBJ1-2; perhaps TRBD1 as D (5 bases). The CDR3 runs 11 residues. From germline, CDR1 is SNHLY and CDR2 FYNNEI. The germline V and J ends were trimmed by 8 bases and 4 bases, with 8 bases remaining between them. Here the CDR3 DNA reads TGTGCCAGCGGGACGGTCTATGGCTACACCTTC. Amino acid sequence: CASGTVYGYTF.

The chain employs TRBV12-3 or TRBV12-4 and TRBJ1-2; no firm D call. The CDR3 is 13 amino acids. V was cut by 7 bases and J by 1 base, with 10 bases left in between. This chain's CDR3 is CASTPEHNYGYTF. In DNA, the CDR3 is TGTGCCAGCACCCCCGAGCATAACTATGGCTACACCTTC.

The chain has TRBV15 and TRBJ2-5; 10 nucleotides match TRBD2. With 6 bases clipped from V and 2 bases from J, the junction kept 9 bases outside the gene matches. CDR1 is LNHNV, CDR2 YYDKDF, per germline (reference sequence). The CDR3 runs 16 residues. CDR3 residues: CATSTLAGALQETQYF. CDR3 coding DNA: TGTGCCACCAGTACTCTAGCGGGGGCACTTCAAGAGACCCAGTACTTC.

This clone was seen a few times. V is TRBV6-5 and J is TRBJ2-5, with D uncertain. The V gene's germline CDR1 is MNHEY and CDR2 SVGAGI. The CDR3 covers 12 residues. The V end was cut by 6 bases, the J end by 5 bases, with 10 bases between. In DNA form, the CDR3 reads TGTGCCAGCAGCTCCCTTGGGGAGACCCAGTACTTC. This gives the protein CASSSLGETQYF.